Below, one T cell receptor (beta chain) is given with its context. Libraries were prepared by immunoSEQ multiplex PCR; TCRdb keeps only in-frame clonotypes and omits some of them. Of about 80,000 clones listed, less than 85% are singletons. The germline V gene encodes CDR1 SGHDT and CDR2 YYEEEE. V lost 4 bases, J lost 1 base, and 3 bases stayed unmatched. The CDR3 covers 15 residues. The record originates from a study of neoadjuvant anti-PD-1 for oral cavity cancer. The source was PBMCs, collected before nivolumab (anti-PD-1) treatment. The chain couples TRBV5-6 to TRBJ2-7, with TRBD2 identical over 12 bases. The TCR comes from a person aged 35 to 85 with oral cavity squamous cell carcinoma. This CDR3 is CASSIGLAGSYEQYF. The CDR3 region has the DNA TGTGCCAGCAGCATAGGACTAGCGGGGTCCTACGAGCAGTACTTC.